The clone carrying this T cell receptor beta chain was detected ten times or more. Its antigen remains unidentified. The TCR library protocol attached unique molecular identifiers to the individual cDNA molecules. One entry per CDR3 protein, called by TCRdb with MiXCR from the 5' RACE reads. The sample lists roughly 29,000 distinct CDR3 sequences, about 4.2% occurring once. This sample is part of a study of early T cells in non-severe SARS-CoV-2 infection. As for the study in general: Sequenced bulk RNA came from whole blood that was unsorted, and chains were unpaired.

Notes on the study in general: The study's VDJdb matching favored anti-spike CD8 responses and missed private and CD4 specificities.

The CDR3 has 15 residues. The trim removed 4 bases at V and 7 bases at J, leaving 8 bases unmatched. CDR1 and CDR2 from the germline V gene are SGHRS and YFSETQ. Sequencing input: whole blood. The receptor comes from an adult who was a healthcare worker with PCR-confirmed SARS-CoV-2 infection or an uninfected control (not recorded which). The V and J genes are TRBV5-1 and TRBJ1-6, with TRBD1 identical over 7 bases. CDR3 loop: CASSPEQGKNSPLHF. DNA of the CDR3: TGCGCCAGCAGCCCGGAACAGGGGAAGAATTCACCCCTCCACTTT.